This T cell receptor (beta chain) was identified during a study of identifying expanded T cells in peripheral blood. Trimming took off 4 bases at V and 0 bases at J, with 9 bases between the two ends. CDR3 size: 13 residues. Germline lookup yields CDR1 GTSNPN and CDR2 SVGIG (reference sequence). Profiling relied on immunoSEQ multiplex PCR, and the TCRdb table lists in-frame clones only, not all of them. The table shows approximately 92,000 clones, with 70% to 90% occurring only once. V gene TRBV30 combines with J gene TRBJ1-1; tentatively, D is TRBD1 (5 bases). The clonotype originates from a person between 18 and 75 years old in good health. Material for sequencing was blood. CDR3 amino acids: CAWTTDMNTEAFF. CDR3 bases: TGTGCCTGGACGACAGATATGAACACTGAAGCTTTCTTT.